A single sample is the source of the 2 T cell receptor beta chains below, sequenced in a study of human T cells and chemical hapten exposure. Someone pulled total RNA out of unfractionated whole blood. TCRdb re-called the 5' RACE reads with MiXCR, one entry per CDR3 protein. The sample lists under 150,000 distinct CDR3 sequences, roughly 19% occurring once. The receptor set was obtained from a human donor in good health.

V and J are TRBV4-1 and TRBJ2-1; maybe TRBD2 (6 bases). CDR1 is MGHRA and CDR2 is YSYEKL in the germline V gene. CDR3 length: 14 amino acids. The V gene lost 4 bases and the J gene lost 3 bases, with 10 bases spanning the gap. CDR3 nucleotide sequence: TGCGCCAGCAGCCGCGGGATTAACTACAATGAGCAGTTCTTC. Translated: CASSRGINYNEQFF.

This clonotype was recorded a few times. The rearrangement links TRBV6-5 to TRBJ1-4; no firm D call. Germline V CDR1 and CDR2: MNHEY, SVGAGI. The CDR3 is 16 amino acids. V was cut by 2 bases and J by 4 bases, with 14 bases left in between. CDR3 sequence (DNA): TGTGCCAGCAGTTACGGAACGCTGGGCCTTAATGAAAAACTGTTTTTT. Amino acid sequence: CASSYGTLGLNEKLFF.